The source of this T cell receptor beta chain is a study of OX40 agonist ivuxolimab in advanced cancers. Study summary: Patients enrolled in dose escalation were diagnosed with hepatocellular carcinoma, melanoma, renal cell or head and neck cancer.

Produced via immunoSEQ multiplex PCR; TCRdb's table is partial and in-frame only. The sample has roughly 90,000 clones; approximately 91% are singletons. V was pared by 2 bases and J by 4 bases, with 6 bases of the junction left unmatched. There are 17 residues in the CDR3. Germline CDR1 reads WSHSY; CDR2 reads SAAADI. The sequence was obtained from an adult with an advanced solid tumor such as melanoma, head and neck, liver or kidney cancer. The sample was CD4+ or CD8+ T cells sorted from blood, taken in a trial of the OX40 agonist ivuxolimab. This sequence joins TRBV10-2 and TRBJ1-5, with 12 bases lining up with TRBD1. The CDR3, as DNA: TGCGCCAGCAGTGAGCGGGACAGGGGGCAGAGGAATCAGCCCCAGCATTTT. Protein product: CASSERDRGQRNQPQHF.